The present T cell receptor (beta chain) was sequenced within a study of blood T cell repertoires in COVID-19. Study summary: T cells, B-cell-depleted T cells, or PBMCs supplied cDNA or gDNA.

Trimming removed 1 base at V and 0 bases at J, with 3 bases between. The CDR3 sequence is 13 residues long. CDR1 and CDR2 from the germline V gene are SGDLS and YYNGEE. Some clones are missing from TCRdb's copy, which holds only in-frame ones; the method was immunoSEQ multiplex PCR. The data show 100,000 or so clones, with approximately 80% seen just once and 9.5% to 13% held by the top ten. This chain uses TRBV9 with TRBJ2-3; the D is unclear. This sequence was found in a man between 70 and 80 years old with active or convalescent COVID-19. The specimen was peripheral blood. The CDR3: CASSVTSTDTQYF. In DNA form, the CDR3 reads TGTGCCAGCAGCGTAACTAGCACAGATACGCAGTATTTT.